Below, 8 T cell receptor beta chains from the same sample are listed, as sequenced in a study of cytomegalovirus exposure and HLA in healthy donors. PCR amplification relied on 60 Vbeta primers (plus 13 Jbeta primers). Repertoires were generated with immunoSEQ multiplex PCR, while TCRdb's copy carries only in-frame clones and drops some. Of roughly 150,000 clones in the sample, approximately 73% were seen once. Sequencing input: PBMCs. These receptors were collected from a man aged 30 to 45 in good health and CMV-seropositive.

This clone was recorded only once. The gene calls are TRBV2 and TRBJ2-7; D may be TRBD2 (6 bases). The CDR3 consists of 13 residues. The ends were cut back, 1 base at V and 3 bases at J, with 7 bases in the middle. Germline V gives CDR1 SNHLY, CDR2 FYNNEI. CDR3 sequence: CASSEVGGYEQYF. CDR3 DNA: TGTGCCAGCAGTGAAGTGGGGGGCTACGAGCAGTACTTC.

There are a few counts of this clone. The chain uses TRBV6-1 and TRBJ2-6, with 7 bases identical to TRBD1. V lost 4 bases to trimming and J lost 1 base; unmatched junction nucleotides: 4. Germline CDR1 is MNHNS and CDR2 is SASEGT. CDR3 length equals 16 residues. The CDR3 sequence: CASSGQQGSGANVLTF. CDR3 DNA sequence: TGTGCCAGCAGTGGACAACAGGGGTCTGGGGCCAACGTCCTGACTTTC.

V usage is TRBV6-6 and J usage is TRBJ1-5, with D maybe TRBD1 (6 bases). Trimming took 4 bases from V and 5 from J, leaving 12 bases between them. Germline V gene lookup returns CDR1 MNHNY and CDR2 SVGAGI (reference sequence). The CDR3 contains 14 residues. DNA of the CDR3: TGTGCCAGCAGTTTAGGGGGGGCTGATCAGCCCCAGCATTTT. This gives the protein CASSLGGADQPQHF.

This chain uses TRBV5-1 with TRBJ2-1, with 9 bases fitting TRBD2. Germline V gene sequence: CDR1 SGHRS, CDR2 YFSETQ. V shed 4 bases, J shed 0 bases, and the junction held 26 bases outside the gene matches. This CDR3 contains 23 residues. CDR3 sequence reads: CASSRTTTSGGFLAGISYNEQFF. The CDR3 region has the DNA TGCGCCAGCAGCCGAACAACTACTTCGGGGGGGTTCCTAGCGGGGATCTCCTACAATGAGCAGTTCTTC.

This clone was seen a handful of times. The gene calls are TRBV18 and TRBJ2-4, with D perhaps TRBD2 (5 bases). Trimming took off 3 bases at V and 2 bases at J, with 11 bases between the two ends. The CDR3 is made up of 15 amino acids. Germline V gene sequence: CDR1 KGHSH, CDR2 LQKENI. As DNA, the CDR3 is TGTGCCAGCTCACCCCCGTCCGGGACCAAAAACATTCAGTACTTC. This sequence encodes CASSPPSGTKNIQYF. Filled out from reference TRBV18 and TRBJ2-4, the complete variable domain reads NAGVMQNPRHLVRRRGQEARLRCSPMKGHSHVYWYRQLPEEGLKFMVYLQKENIIDESGMPKERFSAEFPKEGPSILRIQQVVRGDSAAYFCASSPPSGTKNIQYFGAGTRLSVL.

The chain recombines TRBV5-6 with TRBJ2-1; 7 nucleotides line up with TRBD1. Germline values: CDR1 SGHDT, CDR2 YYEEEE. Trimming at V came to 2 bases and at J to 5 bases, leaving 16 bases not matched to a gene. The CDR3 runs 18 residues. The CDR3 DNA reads TGTGCCAGCAGCTTAGGGACATTTTTTGGGACAGCCGACAATGAGCAGTTCTTC. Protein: CASSLGTFFGTADNEQFF.

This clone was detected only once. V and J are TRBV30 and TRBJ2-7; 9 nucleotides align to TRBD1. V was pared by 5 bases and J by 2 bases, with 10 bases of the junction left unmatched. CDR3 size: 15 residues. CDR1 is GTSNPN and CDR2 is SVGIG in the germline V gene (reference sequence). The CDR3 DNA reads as TGTGCCTGGTCCTCCACGGGACAGGGTCCCTACGAGCAGTACTTC. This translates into CAWSSTGQGPYEQYF. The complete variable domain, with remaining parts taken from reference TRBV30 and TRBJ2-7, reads SQTIHQWPATLVQPVGSPLSLECTVEGTSNPNLYWYRQAAGRGLQLLFYSVGIGQISSEVPQNLSASRPQDRQFILSSKKLLLSDSGFYLCAWSSTGQGPYEQYFGPGTRLTVT.

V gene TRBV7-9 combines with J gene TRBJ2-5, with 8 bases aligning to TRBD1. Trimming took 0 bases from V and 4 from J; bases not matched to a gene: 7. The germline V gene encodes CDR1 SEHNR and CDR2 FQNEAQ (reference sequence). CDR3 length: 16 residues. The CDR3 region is CASSLARQGTGETQYF. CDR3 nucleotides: TGTGCCAGCAGCTTAGCCCGACAGGGGACCGGAGAGACCCAGTACTTC.